Shown below are 20 T cell receptor beta chains from a single sample sequenced in a study of OX40 agonist ivuxolimab in advanced cancers. The data were produced by immunoSEQ multiplex PCR, yet TCRdb's version contains in-frame clones alone and is incomplete. The sample lists tens of thousands of clones; 86% were seen once. Sequences were derived from CD4+ or CD8+ T cells sorted from blood, sampled in a trial of the OX40 agonist ivuxolimab. These TCRs come from an adult with an advanced solid tumor such as melanoma, head and neck, liver or kidney cancer.

This clone was found a few times. The V and J genes are TRBV28 and TRBJ1-3; 7 nucleotides align to TRBD1. Germline V CDR1 and CDR2: MDHEN, SYDVKM. The V and J ends lost 2 bases and 0 bases, in that order; junction bases with no gene match: 4. This CDR3 spans 16 amino acids. The chain's CDR3 is CASSLGQASSGNTIYF. In DNA, the CDR3 is TGTGCCAGCAGTTTAGGACAGGCAAGCTCTGGAAACACCATATATTTT.

The rearrangement joins TRBV7-9 to TRBJ2-5; a weak D match, TRBD2 (6 bases). The CDR3 consists of 15 residues. Germline V gives CDR1 SEHNR, CDR2 FQNEAQ (reference sequence). V was trimmed by 5 bases and J by 2 bases, leaving 15 bases between them. The CDR3 DNA is TGTGCCAGCAGCCCGACTAGGGTGGGGCAAGAGACCCAGTACTTC. It codes for CASSPTRVGQETQYF.

CDR3 bases: TGCGCCAGCAGCTTGCTCGGGAAAGGAGGGCGGACAGATACGCAGTATTTT. This gives the protein CASSLLGKGGRTDTQYF. The chain uses TRBV5-1 and TRBJ2-3; possibly TRBD2 for D (6 bases). The CDR3 has 17 residues. V shed 1 base and J shed 3 bases, with 18 bases lying between them. CDR1 SGHRS and CDR2 YFSETQ come from the germline V gene.

V and J are TRBV30 and TRBJ2-7, with D possibly being TRBD2 (5 bases). This CDR3 comprises 14 residues. The germline V and J ends were trimmed by 5 bases and 2 bases, with 16 bases remaining between them. CDR1 and CDR2 from the germline V gene are GTSNPN and SVGIG (reference sequence). The CDR3 nucleotides are TGTGCCTGGTCACCGGGCCGGCGGGCCTACGAGCAGTACTTC. Protein product: CAWSPGRRAYEQYF. Together with reference TRBV30 and TRBJ2-7, the CDR3 gives the full variable domain: SQTIHQWPATLVQPVGSPLSLECTVEGTSNPNLYWYRQAAGRGLQLLFYSVGIGQISSEVPQNLSASRPQDRQFILSSKKLLLSDSGFYLCAWSPGRRAYEQYFGPGTRLTVT.

The table lists this clone with a few counts. The chain joins TRBV5-6 to TRBJ1-1; tentative D call: TRBD1 (6 bases). Germline assignment: CDR1 SGHDT and CDR2 YYEEEE. This CDR3 has 13 residues. V lost 2 bases, J lost 8 bases, and 13 bases lay in between. The CDR3 DNA is TGTGCCAGCAGCTTATCCCCAGACAGGGAAGCTTTCTTT. Its protein is CASSLSPDREAFF.

The chain uses TRBV12-5 and TRBJ2-3; D remains unclear. CDR1 is LGHNT, CDR2 FRNRAP, per germline. V was cut by 4 bases and J by 1 base, with 12 bases left in between. The CDR3 has 15 amino acids. The CDR3 coding sequence is TGTGCTAGTGGTTCCCCTCAAATGGGCACAGATACGCAGTATTTT. Protein sequence: CASGSPQMGTDTQYF.

The chain couples TRBV19 to TRBJ1-2; D gene ambiguous. Deletions cut 4 bases from V and 1 base from J, with 10 bases between. Germline-derived CDR1 and CDR2 are LNHDA and SQIVND (reference sequence). This CDR3 has 14 residues. CDR3 sequence (DNA): TGTGCCAGTAGTAGAGGACGGATTAACTATGGCTACACCTTC. Its protein product is CASSRGRINYGYTF.

This clone has just one count. This CDR3 reads CASNTISGANVLTF. CDR3 bases: TGTGCCAGCAACACAATCTCTGGGGCCAACGTCCTGACTTTC. The V gene is TRBV5-6, the J gene TRBJ2-6; unclear D gene. CDR3 length: 14 residues. Germline-derived CDR1 and CDR2 are SGHDT and YYEEEE. V lost 6 bases and J 0 bases, leaving 7 bases between the germline ends.

The J gene is TRBJ2-5, the V gene TRBV27; 11 nucleotides line up with TRBD1. This CDR3 comprises 14 residues. V was clipped by 3 bases and J by 7 bases; unmatched bases: 4. Per germline, CDR1 MNHEY and CDR2 SMNVEV (reference sequence). In nucleotides, the CDR3 is TGTGCCAGCAGTTTGTCCGGGACAGGGGGGACCCAGTACTTC. This gives the protein CASSLSGTGGTQYF.

The V gene is TRBV29-1, the J gene TRBJ2-7, with 11 bases that match TRBD2. J gave up 1 base and V 4 bases, and 3 bases lay outside the gene matches. Germline assignment: CDR1 SQVTM and CDR2 ANQGSEA. CDR3 length: 14 residues. The CDR3 coding sequence is TGCAGCGTTGGACTAGCGGGGCTATCCTACGAGCAGTACTTC. It yields the protein CSVGLAGLSYEQYF.

The chain carries TRBV10-1 and TRBJ2-5; D might be TRBD2 (6 bases). The V end lost 4 bases, the J end lost 4 bases, and 16 bases lay between the germline ends. Germline V gene data show CDR1 as WNHNN and CDR2 as SYGVQD (reference sequence). CDR3 length: 15 residues. Here the CDR3 reads CASSAGLGGSETQYF. Written as DNA, the CDR3 is TGCGCCAGCAGTGCGGGCCTTGGGGGGTCAGAGACCCAGTACTTC.

This CDR3 is CASSPTQGAEETQYF. CDR3 sequence (DNA): TGTGCCAGCTCACCCACCCAGGGGGCGGAGGAGACCCAGTACTTC. The rearrangement joins TRBV18 to TRBJ2-5; 8 nucleotides line up with TRBD1. CDR1 is KGHSH and CDR2 is LQKENI in the germline V gene. The CDR3 has 15 amino acids. V gave up 3 bases and J gave up 5 bases; unmatched junction bases: 8.

The chain links TRBV28 to TRBJ1-2, with TRBD1 matching 8 bases. The germline gives CDR1 MDHEN, CDR2 SYDVKM. V was pared by 5 bases and J by 3 bases, with 11 bases of the junction left unmatched. The CDR3 has 16 residues. CDR3 DNA: TGTGCCAGCAGTCCGCCGGGACAGGCTATTCACTATGGCTACACCTTC. It codes for CASSPPGQAIHYGYTF.

This chain joins TRBV5-1 and TRBJ2-3; D unresolved. V gave up 1 base and J gave up 0 bases, with 9 bases separating them. Per the germline V gene, CDR1 is SGHRS and CDR2 is YFSETQ. The CDR3 spans 15 residues. The CDR3 region has the DNA TGCGCCAGCAGCTTGCTGGCTTCTAGCACAGATACGCAGTATTTT. Translating gives CASSLLASSTDTQYF.

This rearrangement joins TRBV29-1 to TRBJ1-1, with 8 bases identical to TRBD1. Germline V gene sequence: CDR1 SQVTM, CDR2 ANQGSEA. The length of the CDR3 is 13 residues. Trimming at V came to 6 bases and at J to 3 bases, leaving 6 bases not matched to a gene. For the CDR3, the DNA is TGCAGCGTAATGACAGGGGCCCACACTGAAGCTTTCTTT. Translating it yields CSVMTGAHTEAFF.

In its sample, this clone was seen once. V usage is TRBV10-3 and J usage is TRBJ1-1; the D gene is possibly TRBD1 (5 bases). The CDR3 runs to 13 residues. V was shortened by 7 bases and J by 4 bases, with 13 bases between the two germline ends. In germline, CDR1 is ENHRY, CDR2 SYGVKD. CDR3 sequence reads: CAINFPGGTEAFF. CDR3 bases: TGTGCCATCAACTTCCCGGGGGGCACTGAAGCTTTCTTT.

In this sample, this clone turned up once. The chain joins TRBV6-4 to TRBJ1-1, with unresolved D. V lost 0 bases and J lost 6, with 8 bases in between. Germline-derived CDR1 and CDR2 are MRHNA and SNTAGT. The CDR3 contains 13 residues. CDR3 DNA: TGTGCCAGCAGTGACTCGGGGTTCCCTGAAGCTTTCTTT. It encodes CASSDSGFPEAFF.

This clone was recorded a few times. The chain recombines TRBV30 with TRBJ1-6; D not resolved. CDR3 length: 13 amino acids. The germline V gene encodes CDR1 GTSNPN and CDR2 SVGIG (reference sequence). With 4 bases removed from V and 10 bases from J, the gap between germline ends came to 14 bases. CDR3 in DNA: TGTGCCTGGATAGAGGTGGGAAGCTCACCCCTCCACTTT. Translation: CAWIEVGSSPLHF.

J is TRBJ1-2 and V is TRBV19; 10 bases fit TRBD1. V was pared by 2 bases and J by 8 bases, with 8 bases of the junction left unmatched. Germline V gene lookup returns CDR1 LNHDA and CDR2 SQIVND (reference sequence). The CDR3 extends over 15 amino acids. CDR3 sequence: CASSIIFGTGDGYTF. In nucleotides, the CDR3 is TGTGCCAGTAGTATAATCTTTGGGACAGGGGACGGCTACACCTTC.

This sequence joins TRBV27 and TRBJ2-5, with D tentatively TRBD1 (5 bases). The CDR3 runs 14 residues. Trimming cost V 5 bases and J 3 bases, with 13 bases left between them. CDR1 is MNHEY and CDR2 is SMNVEV in the germline V gene (reference sequence). The CDR3 region is CASSQATVKETQYF. CDR3 in DNA: TGTGCCAGCAGTCAGGCGACAGTAAAAGAGACCCAGTACTTC.